This TCR beta chain was documented in a study of type 1 regulatory T cells. Study-level information: T-allo10 is an in vitro-generated, Tr1-enriched CD4 T cell product specific for alloantigen.

TCRdb passed the reads through MiXCR, listing each CDR3 protein once. The sample lists tens of thousands of distinct CDR3 sequences; approximately 44% were seen once. The germline gives CDR1 SEHNR, CDR2 FQNEAQ (reference sequence). V lost 5 bases and J lost 8, with 21 bases in between. The CDR3 spans 15 residues. In the case of this clonotype: What it binds is unknown.

This clonotype was obtained from a human donor in good health. This chain links TRBV7-9 with TRBJ1-2; no clear D. Sample: cultured T cells, either the whole culture or a sorted T cell fraction (not recorded which). CDR3 sequence (DNA): TGTGCCAGCAGCCCCGGTCAAGTCAGGCTGTGGGGCTACACCTTC. This codes for CASSPGQVRLWGYTF. Variable domain in full (rest from reference TRBV7-9 and TRBJ1-2): DTGVSQNPRHKITKRGQNVTFRCDPISEHNRLYWYRQTLGQGPEFLTYFQNEAQLEKSRLLSDRFSAERPKGSFSTLEIQRTEQGDSAMYLCASSPGQVRLWGYTFGSGTRLTVV.